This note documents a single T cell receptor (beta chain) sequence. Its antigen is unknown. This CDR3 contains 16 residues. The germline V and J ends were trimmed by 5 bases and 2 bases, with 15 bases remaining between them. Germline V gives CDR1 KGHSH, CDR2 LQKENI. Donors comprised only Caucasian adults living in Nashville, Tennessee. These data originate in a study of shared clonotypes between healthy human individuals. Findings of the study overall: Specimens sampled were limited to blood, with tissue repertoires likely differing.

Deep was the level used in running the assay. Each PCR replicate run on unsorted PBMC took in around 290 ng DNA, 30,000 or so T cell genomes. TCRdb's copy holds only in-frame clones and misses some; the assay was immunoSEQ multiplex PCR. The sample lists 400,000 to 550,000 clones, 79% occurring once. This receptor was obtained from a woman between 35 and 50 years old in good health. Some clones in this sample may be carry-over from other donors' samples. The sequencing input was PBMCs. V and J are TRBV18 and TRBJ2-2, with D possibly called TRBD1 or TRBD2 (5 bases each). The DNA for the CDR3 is TGTGCCAGCTCAACCCAGGGTAGCGTTAACACCGGGGAGCTGTTTTTT. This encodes CASSTQGSVNTGELFF.